This entry lists 8 T cell receptor beta chains sequenced from one sample in a study of blood T cell repertoires in COVID-19. TCRdb keeps only in-frame clones here, not all; method: immunoSEQ multiplex PCR. The sample yields approximately 94,000 clones, almost 80% seen once. The sequenced material came from peripheral blood. The receptors originated from a woman in her seventies with acute or convalescent COVID-19.

The rearrangement links TRBV4-1 to TRBJ1-2; D not certain. The V end lost 2 bases, the J end lost 2 bases, and 9 bases lay between the germline ends. This CDR3 spans 14 amino acids. Per the germline V gene, CDR1 is MGHRA and CDR2 is YSYEKL. The CDR3 DNA sequence: TGCGCCAGCAGCCAAAAAACGGGGAACTATGGCTACACCTTC. Translated, it gives CASSQKTGNYGYTF.

In DNA form, the CDR3 reads TGTGCCAGCTCACCCGGACAGGGGGCAGGTGGCTACACCTTC. This codes for CASSPGQGAGGYTF. V and J are TRBV18 and TRBJ1-2; 11 nucleotides align to TRBD1. This CDR3 comprises 14 residues. V shed 3 bases, J shed 7 bases, and the junction held 4 bases outside the gene matches. Germline lookup yields CDR1 KGHSH and CDR2 LQKENI. Combining the CDR3 with reference TRBV18 and TRBJ1-2 gives the whole variable domain NAGVMQNPRHLVRRRGQEARLRCSPMKGHSHVYWYRQLPEEGLKFMVYLQKENIIDESGMPKERFSAEFPKEGPSILRIQQVVRGDSAAYFCASSPGQGAGGYTFGSGTRLTVV.

This clone has just a few counts. The rearrangement joins TRBV9 to TRBJ2-7, with 11 bases identical to TRBD2. CDR3 length: 15 residues. CDR1 is SGDLS and CDR2 is YYNGEE in the germline V gene. V was clipped by 2 bases and J by 1 base; unmatched bases: 2. Here the CDR3 DNA reads TGTGCCAGCAGCGTGACTAGCGGGGCATCCTACGAGCAGTACTTC. The encoded protein is CASSVTSGASYEQYF.

The chain links TRBV27 to TRBJ2-1; 9 bases align to TRBD2. Trimming removed 0 bases from V and 0 bases from J; junction bases left unmatched: 6. Germline assignment: CDR1 MNHEY and CDR2 SMNVEV (reference sequence). The CDR3 is 18 amino acids. CDR3 sequence reads: CASSLSSGGSPSYNEQFF. In DNA form, the CDR3 reads TGTGCCAGCAGTTTATCTAGCGGGGGTTCCCCCTCCTACAATGAGCAGTTCTTC.

The chain combines TRBV6-6 with TRBJ2-7; possible D gene TRBD1, 6 bases. Germline assignment: CDR1 MNHNY and CDR2 SVGAGI (reference sequence). Deletions cut 2 bases from V and 4 bases from J, with 15 bases between. This CDR3 spans 15 amino acids. CDR3 residues: CASSYRGTQSYEQYV. The CDR3 coding sequence is TGTGCCAGCAGTTACAGGGGGACACAGTCTTACGAGCAGTACGTC.

J is TRBJ1-5 and V is TRBV6-2 or TRBV6-3; 7 bases fit TRBD1. V trimming: 6 bases; J trimming: 7 bases; junction bases outside the gene matches: 12. Germline loops: CDR1 MNHEY, CDR2 SVGEGT. This CDR3 has 15 amino acids. CDR3 residues: CASSTRQGYSQPQHF. CDR3 coding DNA: TGTGCCAGCAGCACCCGACAGGGTTATAGCCAGCCCCAGCATTTT.

A remark on this clone: The junction differs from germline at one of its ends, possibly a read error. The chain's CDR3 is CASSYTGQKEHF. The CDR3, as DNA: TGTGCCAGCAGTTACACGGGACAAAAGGAGCACTTC. This chain links TRBV6-2 or TRBV6-3 with TRBJ2-4, with D perhaps matching TRBD1 (6 bases). This CDR3 has 12 amino acids. CDR1 and CDR2 (germline): MNHEY, SVGEGT.

This rearrangement joins TRBV5-1 to TRBJ1-1; the D gene is possibly TRBD1 (6 bases). V was trimmed by 2 bases and J by 5 bases, leaving 7 bases between them. Per the germline V gene, CDR1 is SGHRS and CDR2 is YFSETQ. There are 12 residues in the CDR3. CDR3 nucleotide sequence: TGCGCCAGCAGCTTAACAGGGACTGAAGCTTTCTTT. Its translation: CASSLTGTEAFF. Variable domain in full (rest from reference TRBV5-1 and TRBJ1-1): KAGVTQTPRYLIKTRGQQVTLSCSPISGHRSVSWYQQTPGQGLQFLFEYFSETQRNKGNFPGRFSGRQFSNSRSEMNVSTLELGDSALYLCASSLTGTEAFFGQGTRLTVV.